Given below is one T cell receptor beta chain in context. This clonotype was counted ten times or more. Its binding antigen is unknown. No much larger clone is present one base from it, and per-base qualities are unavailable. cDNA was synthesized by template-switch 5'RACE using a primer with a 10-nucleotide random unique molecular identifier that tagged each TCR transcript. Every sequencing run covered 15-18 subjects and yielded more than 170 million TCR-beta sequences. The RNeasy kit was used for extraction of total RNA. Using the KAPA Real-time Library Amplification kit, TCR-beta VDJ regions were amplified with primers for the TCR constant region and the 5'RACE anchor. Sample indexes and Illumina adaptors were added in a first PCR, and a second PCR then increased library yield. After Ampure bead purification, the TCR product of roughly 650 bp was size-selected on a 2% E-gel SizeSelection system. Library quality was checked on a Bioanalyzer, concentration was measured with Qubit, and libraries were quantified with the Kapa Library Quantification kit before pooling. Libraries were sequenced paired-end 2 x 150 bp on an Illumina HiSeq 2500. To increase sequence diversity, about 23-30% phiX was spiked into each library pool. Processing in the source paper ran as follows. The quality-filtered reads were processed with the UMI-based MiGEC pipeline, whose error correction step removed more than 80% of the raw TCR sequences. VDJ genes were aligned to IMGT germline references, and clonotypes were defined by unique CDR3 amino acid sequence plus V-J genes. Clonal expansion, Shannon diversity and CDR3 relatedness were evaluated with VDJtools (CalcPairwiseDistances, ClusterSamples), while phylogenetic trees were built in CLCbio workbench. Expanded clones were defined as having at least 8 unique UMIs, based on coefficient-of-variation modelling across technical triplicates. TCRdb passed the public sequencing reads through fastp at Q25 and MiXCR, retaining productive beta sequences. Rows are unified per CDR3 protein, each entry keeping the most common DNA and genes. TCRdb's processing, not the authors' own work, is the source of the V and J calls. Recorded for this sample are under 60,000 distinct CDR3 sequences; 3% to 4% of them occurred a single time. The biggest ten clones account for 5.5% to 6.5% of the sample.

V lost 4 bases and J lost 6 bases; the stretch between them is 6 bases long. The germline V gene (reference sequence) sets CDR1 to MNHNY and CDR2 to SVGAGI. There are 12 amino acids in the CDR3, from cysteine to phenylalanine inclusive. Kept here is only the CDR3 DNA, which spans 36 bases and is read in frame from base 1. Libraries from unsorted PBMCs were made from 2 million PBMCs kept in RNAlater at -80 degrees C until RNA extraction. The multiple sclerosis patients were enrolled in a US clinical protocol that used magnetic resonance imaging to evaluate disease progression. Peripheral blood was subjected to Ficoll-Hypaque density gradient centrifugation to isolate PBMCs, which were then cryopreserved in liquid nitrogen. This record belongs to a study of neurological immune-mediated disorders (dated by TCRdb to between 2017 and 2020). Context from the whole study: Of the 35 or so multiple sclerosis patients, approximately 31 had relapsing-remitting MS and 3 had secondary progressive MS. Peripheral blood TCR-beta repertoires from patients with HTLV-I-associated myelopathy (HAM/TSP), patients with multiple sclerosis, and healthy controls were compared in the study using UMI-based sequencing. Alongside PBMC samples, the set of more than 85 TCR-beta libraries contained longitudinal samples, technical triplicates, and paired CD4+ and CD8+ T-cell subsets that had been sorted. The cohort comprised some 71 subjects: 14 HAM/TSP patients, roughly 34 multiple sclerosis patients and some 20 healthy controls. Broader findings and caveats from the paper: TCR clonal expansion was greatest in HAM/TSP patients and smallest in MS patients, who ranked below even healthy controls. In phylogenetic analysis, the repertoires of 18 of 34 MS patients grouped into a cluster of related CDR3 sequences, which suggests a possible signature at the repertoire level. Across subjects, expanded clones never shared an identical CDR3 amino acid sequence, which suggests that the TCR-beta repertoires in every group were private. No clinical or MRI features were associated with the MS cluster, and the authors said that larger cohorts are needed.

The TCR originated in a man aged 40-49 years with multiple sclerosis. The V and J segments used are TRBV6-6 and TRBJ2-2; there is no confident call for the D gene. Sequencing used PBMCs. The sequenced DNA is TGTGCCAGCAGTTCAGGATCCGGGGAGCTGTTTTTT. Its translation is CASSSGSGELFF.